This TCR beta chain was recorded in a study of cytomegalovirus exposure and HLA in healthy donors. Study results and caveats: A likely sequencing artifact accounted for one observed cluster of highly shared sequence variants. A later analysis found that most CMV-associated TCR beta chains appeared HLA-restricted.

V trimming: 4 bases; J trimming: 5 bases; junction bases outside the gene matches: 11. Germline assignment: CDR1 SGHRS and CDR2 YFSETQ. CDR3 size: 15 residues. Primers for the PCR totalled 60 Vbeta and 13 Jbeta. Generated by immunoSEQ multiplex PCR, the TCRdb table keeps only in-frame clones and is missing some. The table includes 150,000 to 200,000 clones, 75% detected once. Notes on this clone: Its antigen is currently unknown.

The genes are TRBV5-1 and TRBJ2-7; 8 bases fit TRBD1. Sequencing was performed on PBMCs. This receptor was identified in a woman aged 40-49 years in good health and CMV-seropositive. The CDR3: CASSPWTGTPNEQYF. CDR3 sequence (DNA): TGCGCCAGCAGCCCATGGACAGGGACCCCAAACGAGCAGTACTTC.